This TCR beta chain was found in a study of graft-versus-host responses after intestinal transplantation. Looking at the study overall: Induction using anti-thymocyte globulin, followed by tacrolimus and steroids for 3 to 4 years, was given to all recipients. General observations from the study: Recipient marrow held GvH clones, some first seen in ileum or blood. High graft-versus-host to host-versus-graft clonal ratios were found in allografts of patients who had graft-donor T cell macrochimerism. The study associated peak circulating GvH clone levels with early post-transplant HvG declines.

CDR3 length equals 11 residues. V lost 6 bases and J lost 8, with 10 bases in between. Germline V gene sequence: CDR1 DFQATT, CDR2 SNEGSKA (reference sequence). This clone was counted a single time. Its target is not known. The method was immunoSEQ multiplex PCR; TCRdb's version includes in-frame clones alone and lacks a portion of them. The data show some 150,000 clones, around 90% seen once. Sequencing used unstimulated CD4+ T cells sorted from spleen or lymph node cells, obtained before intestinal transplant. This TCR was sampled from a human donor who received an intestinal transplant. This chain links TRBV20-1 with TRBJ2-2; TRBD2 is a possible D gene (5 bases). The CDR3 spells CSAKGVGELFF. Here the CDR3 DNA reads TGCAGTGCAAAGGGAGTTGGGGAGCTGTTTTTT.